This TCR beta chain derives from a study of T cell changes during pregnancy in multiple sclerosis. TCRdb keeps only in-frame clones here, not all; method: immunoSEQ multiplex PCR. This table holds about 68,000 clones, roughly 92% found once. The CDR3 consists of 14 residues. With V trimmed by 6 bases and J by 7 bases, 8 bases remained unmatched. CDR1 and CDR2 from the germline V gene are MNHNS and SASEGT. The specimen was peripheral blood, collected after pregnancy. This sequence joins TRBV6-1 and TRBJ1-5, with 8 bases identical to TRBD1. The TCR was taken from a female donor in good health, enrolled as a control in a pregnancy study. The CDR3 spells CASSYGQGGQPQHF. In DNA form, the CDR3 reads TGTGCCAGCAGCTACGGACAGGGCGGGCAGCCCCAGCATTTT.